This TCR beta chain is from a study of tumor-infiltrating lymphocytes in localized non-small cell lung cancer. A word on this clone: No antigen is known for it.

Sequencing used immunoSEQ multiplex PCR; TCRdb keeps in-frame clones, though not all of them. This sample has 16,000 or so clones; approximately 70% occur once, and the top ten carry roughly 4.5%. General study results and limits: No T-cell fraction difference was seen between IM1 and IM2 tumors. Tumor T-cell fraction was not associated with recurrence-free survival.

The CDR3 length is 18 residues. Germline loops: CDR1 MNHNS, CDR2 SASEGT. Losses at the gene ends were 2 bases for V and 7 bases for J; bases not matched to a gene: 14. The receptor was derived from a human donor with non-small cell lung cancer. The chain carries TRBV6-1 and TRBJ2-1; 10 bases fit TRBD2. Input material: lung tumor tissue. The CDR3 loop is CASSELRWSGGAGNEQFF. CDR3 DNA: TGTGCCAGCAGTGAATTGCGGTGGAGCGGGGGGGCCGGGAATGAGCAGTTCTTC.